Given below is one T cell receptor beta chain in context. Its antigen remains unknown. This specimen comes from a study of T cells in localized non-small cell lung cancer. Study findings and constraints: Appearance in adjacent lung was seen for a median about 58 of the top 100 tumor clones. Uninvolved adjacent lung, not tumor, had the highest T cell clonality. Blood T cell density predicted longer survival; adjacent-lung clonality, shorter. Because sequencing included only one region (of the tumor), heterogeneity remains possible.

Sequenced by immunoSEQ multiplex PCR; TCRdb stores in-frame clones only, minus some. The profile shows approximately 20,000 clones, more than 70% of them singletons. Trimming shortened V by 4 bases and J by 2 bases, and 13 bases separated the two germline ends. CDR1 and CDR2 from the germline V gene are MDHEN and SYDVKM. This CDR3 is 15 amino acids long. The TCR originated in a woman between 35 and 70 years old with stage II squamous cell lung carcinoma. The chain couples TRBV28 to TRBJ2-3; D is perhaps TRBD1 or TRBD2 (6 bases each). This specimen consisted of PBMCs, obtained before any cancer treatment. The CDR3 reads CASSSFRGVTDTQYF. The CDR3, as DNA: TGTGCCAGCAGTTCATTTAGGGGGGTCACAGATACGCAGTATTTT.